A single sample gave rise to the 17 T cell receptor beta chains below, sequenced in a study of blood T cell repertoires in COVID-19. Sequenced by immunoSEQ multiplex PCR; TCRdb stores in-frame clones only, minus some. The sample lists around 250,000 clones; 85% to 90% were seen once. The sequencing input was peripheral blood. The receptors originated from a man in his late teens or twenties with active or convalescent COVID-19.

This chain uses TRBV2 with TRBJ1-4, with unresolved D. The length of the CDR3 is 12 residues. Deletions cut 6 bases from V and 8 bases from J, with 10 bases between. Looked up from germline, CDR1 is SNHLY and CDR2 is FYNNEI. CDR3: CASSFTREKLFF. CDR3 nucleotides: TGTGCCAGCAGCTTTACCAGGGAAAAACTGTTTTTT.

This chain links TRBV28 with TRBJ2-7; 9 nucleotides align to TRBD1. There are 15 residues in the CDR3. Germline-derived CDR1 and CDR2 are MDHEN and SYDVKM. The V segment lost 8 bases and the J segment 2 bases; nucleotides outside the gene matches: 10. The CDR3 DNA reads TGTGCCAGCGTAAGGACCGGGACAGGGACCTACGAGCAGTACTTC. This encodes CASVRTGTGTYEQYF.

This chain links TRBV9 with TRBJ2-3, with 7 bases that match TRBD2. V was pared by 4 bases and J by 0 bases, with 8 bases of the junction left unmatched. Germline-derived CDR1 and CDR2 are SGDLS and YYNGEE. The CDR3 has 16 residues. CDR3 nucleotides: TGTGCCAGCAGCCCACGCCTTAGCGGGAGCACAGATACGCAGTATTTT. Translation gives CASSPRLSGSTDTQYF.

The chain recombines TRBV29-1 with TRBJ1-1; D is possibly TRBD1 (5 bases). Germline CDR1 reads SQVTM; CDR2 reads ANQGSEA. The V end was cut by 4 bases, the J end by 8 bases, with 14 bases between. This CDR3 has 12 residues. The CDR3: CSVVFIDSEAFF. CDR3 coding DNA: TGCAGCGTTGTATTTATTGACAGCGAAGCTTTCTTT.

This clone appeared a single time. The CDR3 here is CASSPKGAYEQYF. The CDR3 DNA follows: TGTGCCAGCAGCCCCAAGGGGGCATACGAGCAGTACTTC. This chain uses TRBV13 with TRBJ2-7; 7 bases map to TRBD1. J gave up 4 bases and V 5 bases, and 5 bases lay outside the gene matches. CDR3 length: 13 residues. From germline, CDR1 is PRHDT and CDR2 FYEKMQ (reference sequence).

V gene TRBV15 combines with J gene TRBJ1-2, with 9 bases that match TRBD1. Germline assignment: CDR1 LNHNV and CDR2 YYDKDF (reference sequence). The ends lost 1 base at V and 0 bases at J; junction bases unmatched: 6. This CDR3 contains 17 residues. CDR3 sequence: CATSRVGTGLSNYGYTF. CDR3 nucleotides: TGTGCCACCAGCAGAGTTGGGACAGGGCTTTCTAACTATGGCTACACCTTC.

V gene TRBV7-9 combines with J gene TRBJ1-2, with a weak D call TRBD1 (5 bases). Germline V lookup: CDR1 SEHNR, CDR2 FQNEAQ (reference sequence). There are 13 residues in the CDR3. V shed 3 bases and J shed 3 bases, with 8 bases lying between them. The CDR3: CASSFPGDYGYTF. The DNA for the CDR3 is TGTGCCAGCAGCTTCCCGGGGGACTATGGCTACACCTTC.

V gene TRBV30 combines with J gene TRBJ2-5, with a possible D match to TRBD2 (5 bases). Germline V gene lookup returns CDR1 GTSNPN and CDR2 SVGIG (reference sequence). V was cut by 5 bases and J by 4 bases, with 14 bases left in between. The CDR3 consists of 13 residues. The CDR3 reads CAWSTGTPETQYF. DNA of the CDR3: TGTGCCTGGTCCACGGGAACCCCAGAGACCCAGTACTTC.

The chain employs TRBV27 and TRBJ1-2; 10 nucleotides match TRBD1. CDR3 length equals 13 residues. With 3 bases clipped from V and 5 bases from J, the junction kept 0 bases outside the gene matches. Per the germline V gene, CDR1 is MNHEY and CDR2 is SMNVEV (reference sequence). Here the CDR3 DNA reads TGTGCCAGCAGTTTGGGACAGGGGTATGGCTACACCTTC. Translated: CASSLGQGYGYTF.

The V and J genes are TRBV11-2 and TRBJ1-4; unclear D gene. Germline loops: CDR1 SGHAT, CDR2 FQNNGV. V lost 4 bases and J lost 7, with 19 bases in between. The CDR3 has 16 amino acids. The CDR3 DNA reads TGTGCCAGCAGCTCGCCACGGGGTAGGAATCGTGAAAAACTGTTTTTT. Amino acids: CASSSPRGRNREKLFF.

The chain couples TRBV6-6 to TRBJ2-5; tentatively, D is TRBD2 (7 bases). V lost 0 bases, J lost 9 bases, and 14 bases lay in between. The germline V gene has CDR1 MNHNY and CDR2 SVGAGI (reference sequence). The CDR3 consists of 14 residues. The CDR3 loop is CASSYSRGGVSQYF. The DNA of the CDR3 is TGTGCCAGCAGTTACTCAAGGGGGGGAGTGTCCCAGTACTTC.

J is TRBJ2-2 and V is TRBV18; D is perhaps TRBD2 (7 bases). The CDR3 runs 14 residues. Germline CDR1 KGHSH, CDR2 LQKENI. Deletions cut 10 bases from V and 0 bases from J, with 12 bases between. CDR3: CAIGGQTNTGELFF. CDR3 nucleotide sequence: TGTGCCATCGGGGGGCAGACGAACACCGGGGAGCTGTTTTTT. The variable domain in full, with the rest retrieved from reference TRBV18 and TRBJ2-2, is NAGVMQNPRHLVRRRGQEARLRCSPMKGHSHVYWYRQLPEEGLKFMVYLQKENIIDESGMPKERFSAEFPKEGPSILRIQQVVRGDSAAYFCAIGGQTNTGELFFGEGSRLTVL.

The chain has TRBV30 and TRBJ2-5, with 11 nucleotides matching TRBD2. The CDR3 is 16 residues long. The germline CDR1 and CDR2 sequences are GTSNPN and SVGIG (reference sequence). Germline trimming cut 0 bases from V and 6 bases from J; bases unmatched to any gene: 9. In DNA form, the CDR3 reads TGTGCCTGGAGTGTACTGGCTAGCGGGGGGTTCAAGACCCAGTACTTC. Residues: CAWSVLASGGFKTQYF.

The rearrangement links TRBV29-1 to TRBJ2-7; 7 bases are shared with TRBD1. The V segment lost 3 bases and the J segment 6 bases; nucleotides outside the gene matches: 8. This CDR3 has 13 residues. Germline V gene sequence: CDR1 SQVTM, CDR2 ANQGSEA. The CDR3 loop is CSVDAPRQGEQYF. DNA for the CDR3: TGCAGCGTTGACGCCCCCAGACAGGGCGAGCAGTACTTC.

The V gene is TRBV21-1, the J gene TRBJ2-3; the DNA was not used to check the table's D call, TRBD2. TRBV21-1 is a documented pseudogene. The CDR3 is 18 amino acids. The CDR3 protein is CASSGTGEKRGLTDTQYF. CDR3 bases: TGTGCCAGCTCCGGGACGGGCGAGAAGCGGGGCCTCACAGATACGCAGTATTTT.

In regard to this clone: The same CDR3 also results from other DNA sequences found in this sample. The CDR3 protein is CAWSVAGNTEAFF. The CDR3, as DNA: TGTGCCTGGAGTGTAGCGGGGAACACTGAAGCTTTCTTT. V gene TRBV30 combines with J gene TRBJ1-1; D is unresolved. This CDR3 has 13 amino acids. V was shortened by 0 bases and J by 1 base, with 6 bases between the two germline ends. Per germline, CDR1 GTSNPN and CDR2 SVGIG (reference sequence).

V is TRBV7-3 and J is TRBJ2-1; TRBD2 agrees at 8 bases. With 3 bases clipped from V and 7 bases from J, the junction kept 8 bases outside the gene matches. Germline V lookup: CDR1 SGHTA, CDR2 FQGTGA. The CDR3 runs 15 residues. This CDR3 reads CASSFLAGPENEQFF. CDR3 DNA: TGTGCCAGCAGCTTTTTAGCGGGACCCGAGAATGAGCAGTTCTTC. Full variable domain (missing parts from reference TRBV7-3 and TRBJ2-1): GAGVSQTPSNKVTEKGKYVELRCDPISGHTALYWYRQSLGQGPEFLIYFQGTGAADDSGLPNDRFFAVRPEGSVSTLKIQRTERGDSAVYLCASSFLAGPENEQFFGPGTRLTVL.